What follows are 12 T cell receptor beta chains derived from one specimen sequenced in a study of blood T cell repertoires in COVID-19. Profiled with immunoSEQ multiplex PCR; TCRdb holds only in-frame clones, not every one. The top ten clones hold 5% to 8% of a sample with approximately 260,000 clones, about 88% of them seen once. The sequenced material came from PBMCs or T cells enriched from blood (not recorded which). Receptor source: a woman aged 45-65 years who had been exposed to COVID-19.

The CDR3 protein is CATSLSGDSPLHF. In DNA form, the CDR3 reads TGTGCCACCAGTCTTTCAGGGGATTCACCCCTCCACTTT. This chain joins TRBV24-1 and TRBJ1-6, with D perhaps matching TRBD1 (6 bases). This CDR3 is 13 amino acids long. V dropped 6 bases and J dropped 8 bases, with 10 bases sitting between them. Germline V gene sequence: CDR1 KGHDR, CDR2 SFDVKD.

V usage is TRBV2 and J usage is TRBJ2-7; D gene unclear. The germline V gene has CDR1 SNHLY and CDR2 FYNNEI. With 5 bases removed from V and 2 bases from J, the gap between germline ends came to 13 bases. This CDR3 comprises 14 residues. CDR3 in amino acids: CASSNRELPYEQYF. The CDR3 DNA sequence: TGTGCCAGCAGTAACAGAGAACTGCCCTACGAGCAGTACTTC.

The gene calls are TRBV12-3 or TRBV12-4 and TRBJ2-3; D remains unclear. V dropped 5 bases and J dropped 7 bases, with 10 bases sitting between them. This CDR3 contains 12 residues. CDR3 DNA sequence: TGTGCCAGCAGTGTGAGATCGAATACGCAGTATTTT. It specifies CASSVRSNTQYF.

The genes are TRBV10-2 and TRBJ2-2; D gene ambiguous. The ends were cut back, 7 bases at V and 8 bases at J, with 11 bases in the middle. From germline, CDR1 is WSHSY and CDR2 SAAADI. This CDR3 region has 12 residues. The DNA of the CDR3 is TGCGCCAGCATTTCATCAGGAGGGGAGCTGTTTTTT. Its translation: CASISSGGELFF.

The chain joins TRBV19 to TRBJ1-6, with 9 bases matching TRBD1. V was clipped by 6 bases and J by 6 bases; unmatched bases: 0. This CDR3 is built from 13 residues. CDR1 and CDR2 from the germline V gene are LNHDA and SQIVND (reference sequence). The CDR3 loop reads CASRTGGNSPLHF. CDR3 coding DNA: TGTGCCAGTAGGACAGGGGGTAATTCACCCCTCCACTTT.

There are many counts of this clone. This chain joins TRBV19 and TRBJ1-2, with D unclear. Trimming cost V 6 bases and J 0 bases, with 11 bases left between them. This CDR3 is 14 amino acids long. Germline-derived CDR1 and CDR2 are LNHDA and SQIVND (reference sequence). CDR3 in DNA: TGTGCCAGTAGGATCCAACAGACTAACTATGGCTACACCTTC. Protein: CASRIQQTNYGYTF.

V usage is TRBV27 and J usage is TRBJ2-1, with D possibly being TRBD2 (6 bases). CDR1 and CDR2 from the germline V gene are MNHEY and SMNVEV (reference sequence). The CDR3 consists of 15 residues. V lost 2 bases, J lost 0 bases, and 8 bases lay in between. The CDR3 coding sequence is TGTGCCAGCAGTTTAATCGGGAGCTCCTACAATGAGCAGTTCTTC. This sequence encodes CASSLIGSSYNEQFF.

The rearrangement uses TRBV11-3 and TRBJ2-7; possible D gene TRBD2, 5 bases. This CDR3 is 13 amino acids long. CDR1 is SGHNT and CDR2 is YENEEA in the germline V gene. V was pared by 8 bases and J by 3 bases, with 14 bases between. The CDR3 DNA is TGTGCCAGCTTGAACCCCGGGGTCTACGAGCAGTACTTC. Residues: CASLNPGVYEQYF.

The chain couples TRBV13 to TRBJ2-5, with TRBD2 matching 15 bases. Per germline, CDR1 PRHDT and CDR2 FYEKMQ (reference sequence). The V gene end was trimmed by 5 bases and the J gene end by 3 bases; junction bases not matched to a gene: 4. The CDR3 spans 16 residues. The CDR3 DNA reads TGTGCCAGCAGCGCTAGGACTAGCGGGGGGGAAGAGACCCAGTACTTC. It codes for CASSARTSGGEETQYF. The full variable domain, completed using reference TRBV13 and TRBJ2-5, is AAGVIQSPRHLIKEKRETATLKCYPIPRHDTVYWYQQGPGQDPQFLISFYEKMQSDKGSIPDRFSAQQFSDYHSELNMSSLELGDSALYFCASSARTSGGEETQYFGPGTRLLVL.

The DNA of the CDR3 is TGTGCCAGCAGCTTAGACGGCTACGAGCAGTACTTC. It specifies CASSLDGYEQYF. The chain is built from TRBV11-2 and TRBJ2-7; D gene ambiguous. Trimming removed 0 bases from V and 3 bases from J, with 3 bases in between. The CDR3 runs 12 residues. Germline loops: CDR1 SGHAT, CDR2 FQNNGV.

In DNA, the CDR3 is TGCGCCAGCAGCCAAGAGCGGGGAGCAGAACAGTTCTTC. This encodes CASSQERGAEQFF. The chain has TRBV4-3 and TRBJ2-1; perhaps TRBD2 as D (6 bases). CDR3 length: 13 residues. CDR1 LGHNA and CDR2 YSLEER come from the germline V gene. V dropped 0 bases and J dropped 13 bases, with 13 bases sitting between them.

The chain uses TRBV5-1 and TRBJ1-1; possibly TRBD1 for D (6 bases). Germline loops: CDR1 SGHRS, CDR2 YFSETQ. The CDR3 spans 15 residues. Trimming removed 1 base at V and 1 base at J, with 11 bases between. The chain's CDR3 is CASSLWGRGNTEAFF. In DNA form, the CDR3 reads TGCGCCAGCAGCTTGTGGGGCAGGGGGAACACTGAAGCTTTCTTT.